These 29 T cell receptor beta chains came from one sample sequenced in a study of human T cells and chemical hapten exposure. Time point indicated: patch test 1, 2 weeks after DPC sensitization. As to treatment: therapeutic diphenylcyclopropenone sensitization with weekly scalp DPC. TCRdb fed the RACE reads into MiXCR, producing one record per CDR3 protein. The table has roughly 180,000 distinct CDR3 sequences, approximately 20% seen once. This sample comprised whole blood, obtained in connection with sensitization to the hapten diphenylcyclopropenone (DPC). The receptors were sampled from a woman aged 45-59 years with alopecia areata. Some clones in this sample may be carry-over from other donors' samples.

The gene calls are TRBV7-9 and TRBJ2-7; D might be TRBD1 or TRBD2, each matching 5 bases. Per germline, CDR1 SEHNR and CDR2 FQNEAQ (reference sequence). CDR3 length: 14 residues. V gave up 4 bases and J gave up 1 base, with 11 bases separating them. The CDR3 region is CASSSMGRSYEQYF. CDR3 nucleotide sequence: TGTGCCAGCAGCTCAATGGGACGGTCCTACGAGCAGTACTTC.

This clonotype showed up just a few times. The CDR3 coding sequence is TGTGCCAGCAGCTTGGGAGCGGGAGGTGGAGAGACCCAGTACTTC. This encodes CASSLGAGGGETQYF. The V gene is TRBV5-4, the J gene TRBJ2-5, with TRBD2 identical over 9 bases. The CDR3 loop spans 15 amino acids. The germline V gene encodes CDR1 SGHNT and CDR2 YYREEE (reference sequence). The V segment lost 0 bases and the J segment 4 bases; nucleotides outside the gene matches: 4. The whole variable domain, remainder taken from reference TRBV5-4 and TRBJ2-5, is ETGVTQSPTHLIKTRGQQVTLRCSSQSGHNTVSWYQQALGQGPQFIFQYYREEENGRGNFPPRFSGLQFPNYSSELNVNALELDDSALYLCASSLGAGGGETQYFGPGTRLLVL.

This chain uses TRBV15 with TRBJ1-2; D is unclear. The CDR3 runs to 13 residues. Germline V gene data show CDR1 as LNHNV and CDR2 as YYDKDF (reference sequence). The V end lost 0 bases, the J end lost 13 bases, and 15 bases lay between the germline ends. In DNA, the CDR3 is TGTGCCACCAGCAGAGATATAAGGATGGGATGCACCTTC. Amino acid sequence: CATSRDIRMGCTF.

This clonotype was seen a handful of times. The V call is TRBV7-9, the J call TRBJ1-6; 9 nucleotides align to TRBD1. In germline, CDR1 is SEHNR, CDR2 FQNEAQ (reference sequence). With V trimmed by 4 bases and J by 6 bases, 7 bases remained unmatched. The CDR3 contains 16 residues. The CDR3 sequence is CASSSDRDRVNSPLHF. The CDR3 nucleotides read TGTGCCAGCAGCTCAGACCGGGACAGGGTTAATTCACCCCTCCACTTT.

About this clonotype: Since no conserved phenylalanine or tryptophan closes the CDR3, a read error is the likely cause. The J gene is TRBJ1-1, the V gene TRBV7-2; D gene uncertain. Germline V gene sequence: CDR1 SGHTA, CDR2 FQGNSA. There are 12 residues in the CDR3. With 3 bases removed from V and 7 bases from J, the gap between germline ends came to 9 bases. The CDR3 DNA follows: TGTGCCAGCAGCTTCGGGGTCCGTGAAGCTTTCCTT. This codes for CASSFGVREAFL.

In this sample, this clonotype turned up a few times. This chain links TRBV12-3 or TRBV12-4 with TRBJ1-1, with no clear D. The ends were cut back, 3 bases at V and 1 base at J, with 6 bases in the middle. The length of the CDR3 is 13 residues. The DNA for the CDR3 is TGTGCCAGCAGTTTTACCAGGAACACTGAAGCTTTCTTT. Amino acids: CASSFTRNTEAFF.

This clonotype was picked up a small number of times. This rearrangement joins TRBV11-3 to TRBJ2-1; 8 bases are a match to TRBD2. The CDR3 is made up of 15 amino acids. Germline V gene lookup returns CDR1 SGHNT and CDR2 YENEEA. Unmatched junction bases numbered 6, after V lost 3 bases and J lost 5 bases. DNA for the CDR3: TGTGCCAGCAGCTTGGGCGGGAGGACGGACAATGAGCAGTTCTTC. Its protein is CASSLGGRTDNEQFF.

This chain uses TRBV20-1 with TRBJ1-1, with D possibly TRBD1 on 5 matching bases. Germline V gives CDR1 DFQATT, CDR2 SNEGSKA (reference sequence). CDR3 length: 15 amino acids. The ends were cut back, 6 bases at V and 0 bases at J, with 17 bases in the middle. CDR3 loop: CSATRPGTVNTEAFF. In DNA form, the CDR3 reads TGCAGTGCAACCCGACCTGGGACGGTGAACACTGAAGCTTTCTTT.

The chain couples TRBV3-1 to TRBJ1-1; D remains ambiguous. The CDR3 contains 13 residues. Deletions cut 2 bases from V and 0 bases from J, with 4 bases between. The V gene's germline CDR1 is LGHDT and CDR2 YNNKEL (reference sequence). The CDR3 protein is CASSQFMNTEAFF. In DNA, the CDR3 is TGTGCCAGCAGCCAATTCATGAACACTGAAGCTTTCTTT. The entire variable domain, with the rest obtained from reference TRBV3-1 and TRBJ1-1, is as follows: DTAVSQTPKYLVTQMGNDKSIKCEQNLGHDTMYWYKQDSKKFLKIMFSYNNKELIINETVPNRFSPKSPDKAHLNLHINSLELGDSAVYFCASSQFMNTEAFFGQGTRLTVV.

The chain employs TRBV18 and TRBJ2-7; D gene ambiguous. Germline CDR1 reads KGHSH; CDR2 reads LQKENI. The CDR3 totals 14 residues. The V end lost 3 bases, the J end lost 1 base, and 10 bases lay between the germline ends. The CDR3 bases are TGTGCCAGCTCACCCGGAAGTGGATCCTACGAGCAGTACTTC. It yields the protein CASSPGSGSYEQYF.

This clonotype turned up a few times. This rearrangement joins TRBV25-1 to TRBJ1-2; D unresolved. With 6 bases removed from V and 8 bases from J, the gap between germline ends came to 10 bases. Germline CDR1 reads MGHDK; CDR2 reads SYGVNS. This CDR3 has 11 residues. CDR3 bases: TGTGCCAGCAGCACAGCGAGAGGCTACACCTTC. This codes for CASSTARGYTF.

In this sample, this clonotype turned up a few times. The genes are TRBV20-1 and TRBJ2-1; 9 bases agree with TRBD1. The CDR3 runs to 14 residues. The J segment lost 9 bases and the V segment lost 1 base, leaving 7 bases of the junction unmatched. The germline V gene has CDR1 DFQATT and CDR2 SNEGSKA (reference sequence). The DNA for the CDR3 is TGCAGTGCTAGAGTTCCGGGACAGGGAGGTGAGCAGTTCTTC. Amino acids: CSARVPGQGGEQFF.

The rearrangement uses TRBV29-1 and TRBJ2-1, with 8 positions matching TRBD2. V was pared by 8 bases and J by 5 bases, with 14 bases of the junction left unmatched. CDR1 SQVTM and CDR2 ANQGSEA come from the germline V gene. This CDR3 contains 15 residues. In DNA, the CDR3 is TGCAGCACTCATAAGCGGGAGAGAGGACACAATGAGCAGTTCTTC. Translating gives CSTHKRERGHNEQFF.

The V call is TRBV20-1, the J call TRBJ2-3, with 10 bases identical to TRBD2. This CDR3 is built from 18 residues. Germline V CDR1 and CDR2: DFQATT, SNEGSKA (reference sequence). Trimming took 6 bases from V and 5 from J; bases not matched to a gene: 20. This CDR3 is CSARPLAGVGISVDTQYF. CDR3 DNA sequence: TGCAGTGCCCGACCCCTAGCGGGAGTAGGGATTAGTGTAGATACGCAGTATTTT.

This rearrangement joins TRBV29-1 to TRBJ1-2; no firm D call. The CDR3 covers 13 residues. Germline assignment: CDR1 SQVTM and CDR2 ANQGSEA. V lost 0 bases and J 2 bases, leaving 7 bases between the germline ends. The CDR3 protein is CSVEESRNYGYTF. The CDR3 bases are TGCAGCGTTGAAGAGTCCAGGAACTATGGCTACACCTTC.

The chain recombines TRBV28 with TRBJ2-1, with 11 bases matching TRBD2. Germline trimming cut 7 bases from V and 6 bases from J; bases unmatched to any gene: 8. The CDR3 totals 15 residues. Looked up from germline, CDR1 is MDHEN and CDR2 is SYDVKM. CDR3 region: CASIGGLAGVNEQFF. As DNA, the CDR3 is TGTGCCAGCATCGGAGGACTAGCGGGTGTCAATGAGCAGTTCTTC.

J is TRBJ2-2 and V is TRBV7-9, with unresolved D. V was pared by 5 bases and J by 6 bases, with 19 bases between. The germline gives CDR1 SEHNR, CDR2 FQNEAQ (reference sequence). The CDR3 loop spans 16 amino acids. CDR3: CASSLGDGRLAGELFF. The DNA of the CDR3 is TGTGCCAGCAGCCTAGGAGACGGCCGTTTGGCCGGGGAGCTGTTTTTT. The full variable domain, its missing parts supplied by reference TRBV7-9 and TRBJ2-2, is DTGVSQNPRHKITKRGQNVTFRCDPISEHNRLYWYRQTLGQGPEFLTYFQNEAQLEKSRLLSDRFSAERPKGSFSTLEIQRTEQGDSAMYLCASSLGDGRLAGELFFGEGSRLTVL.

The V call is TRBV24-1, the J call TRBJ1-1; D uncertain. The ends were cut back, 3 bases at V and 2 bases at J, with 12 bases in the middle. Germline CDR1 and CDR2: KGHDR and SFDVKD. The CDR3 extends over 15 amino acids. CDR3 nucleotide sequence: TGTGCCACCAGTGATGAGGACGGACGAAACACTGAAGCTTTCTTT. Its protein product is CATSDEDGRNTEAFF.

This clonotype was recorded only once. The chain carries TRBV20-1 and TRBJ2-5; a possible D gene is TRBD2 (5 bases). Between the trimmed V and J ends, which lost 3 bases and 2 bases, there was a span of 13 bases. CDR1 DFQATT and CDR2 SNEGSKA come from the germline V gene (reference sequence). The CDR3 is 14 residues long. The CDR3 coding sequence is TGCAGTGCTAGGGCCGGACGGGGACAAGAGACCCAGTACTTC. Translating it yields CSARAGRGQETQYF.

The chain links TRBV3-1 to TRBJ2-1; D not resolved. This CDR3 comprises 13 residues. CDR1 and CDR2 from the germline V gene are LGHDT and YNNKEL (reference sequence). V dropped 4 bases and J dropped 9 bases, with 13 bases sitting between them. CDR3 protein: CASSPHRIGEQFF. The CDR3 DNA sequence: TGTGCCAGCAGCCCTCATCGGATCGGTGAGCAGTTCTTC.

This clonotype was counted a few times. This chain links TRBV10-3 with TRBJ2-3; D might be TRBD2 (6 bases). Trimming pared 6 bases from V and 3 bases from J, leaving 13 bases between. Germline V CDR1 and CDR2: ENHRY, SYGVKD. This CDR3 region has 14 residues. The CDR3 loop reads CAIRTGSGTDTQYF. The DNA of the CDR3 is TGTGCCATCAGGACCGGGAGTGGAACAGATACGCAGTATTTT.

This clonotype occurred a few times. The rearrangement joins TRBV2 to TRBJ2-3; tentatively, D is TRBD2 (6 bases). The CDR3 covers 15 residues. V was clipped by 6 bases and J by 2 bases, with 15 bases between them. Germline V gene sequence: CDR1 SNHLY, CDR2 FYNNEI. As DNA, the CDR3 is TGTGCCAGCAGAAAAACGGGAGTCCCCACAGATACGCAGTATTTT. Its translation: CASRKTGVPTDTQYF.

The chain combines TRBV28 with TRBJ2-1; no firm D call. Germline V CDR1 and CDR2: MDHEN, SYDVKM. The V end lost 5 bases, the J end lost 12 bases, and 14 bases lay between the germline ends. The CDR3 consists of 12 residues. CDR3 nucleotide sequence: TGTGCCAGCAGTCCCCGTGGATTGAGGCAGTTCTTC. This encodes CASSPRGLRQFF.

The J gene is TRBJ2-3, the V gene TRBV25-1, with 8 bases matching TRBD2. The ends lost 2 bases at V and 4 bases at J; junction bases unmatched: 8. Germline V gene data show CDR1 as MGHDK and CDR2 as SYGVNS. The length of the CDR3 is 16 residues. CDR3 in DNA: TGTGCCAGCAGTGAAAGCGGAGCGGGAGTAGCAGATACGCAGTATTTT. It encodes CASSESGAGVADTQYF.

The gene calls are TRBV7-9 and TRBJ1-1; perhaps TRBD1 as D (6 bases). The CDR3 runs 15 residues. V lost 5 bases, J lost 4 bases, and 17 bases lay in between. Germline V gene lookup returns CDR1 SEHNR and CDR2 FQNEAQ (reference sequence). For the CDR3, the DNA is TGTGCCAGCAGCGCCGCACAGGGTATAGGCACTGAAGCTTTCTTT. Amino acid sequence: CASSAAQGIGTEAFF. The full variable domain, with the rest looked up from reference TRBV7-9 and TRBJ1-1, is DTGVSQNPRHKITKRGQNVTFRCDPISEHNRLYWYRQTLGQGPEFLTYFQNEAQLEKSRLLSDRFSAERPKGSFSTLEIQRTEQGDSAMYLCASSAAQGIGTEAFFGQGTRLTVV.

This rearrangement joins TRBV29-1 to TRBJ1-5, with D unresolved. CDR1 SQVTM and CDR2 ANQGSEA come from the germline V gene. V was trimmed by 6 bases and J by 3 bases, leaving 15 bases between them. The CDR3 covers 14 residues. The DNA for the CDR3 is TGCAGCGTCGCCGCGGACGGACCCAATCAGCCCCAGCATTTT. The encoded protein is CSVAADGPNQPQHF.

This CDR3 reads CSVELSGLPNEQYF. The CDR3 DNA reads as TGCAGCGTTGAACTTAGCGGATTGCCTAACGAGCAGTACTTC. This chain links TRBV29-1 with TRBJ2-7, with D perhaps TRBD2 (6 bases). Trimming took off 2 bases at V and 5 bases at J, with 16 bases between the two ends. The CDR3 runs to 14 residues. Germline CDR1 is SQVTM and CDR2 is ANQGSEA.

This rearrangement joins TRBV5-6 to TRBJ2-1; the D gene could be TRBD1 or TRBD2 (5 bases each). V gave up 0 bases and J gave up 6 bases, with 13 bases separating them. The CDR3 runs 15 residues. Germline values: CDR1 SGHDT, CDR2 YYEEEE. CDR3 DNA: TGTGCCAGCAGCTTGGTAGAGGGGTCGGTCAATGAGCAGTTCTTC. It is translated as CASSLVEGSVNEQFF.

The CDR3 spells CASSTGTGDHEQYF. The CDR3 DNA reads TGTGCCAGCAGCACCGGGACAGGGGACCACGAGCAGTACTTC. The V and J genes are TRBV12-3 or TRBV12-4 and TRBJ2-7, with 10 nucleotides matching TRBD1. V lost 6 bases to trimming and J lost 5 bases; unmatched junction nucleotides: 7. This CDR3 spans 14 amino acids.